The TCR beta chain under discussion was sequenced for a study of blood T cell repertoires in COVID-19. About the study: T cells, B-cell-depleted T cells, or PBMCs supplied cDNA or gDNA.

Libraries were prepared by immunoSEQ multiplex PCR; TCRdb keeps only in-frame clonotypes and omits some of them. The sample lists a few hundred thousand clones; roughly 91% were seen once. This clone was recorded once. Residents of around 24 US areas, aged roughly 18 to 89 years, made up the participants. This receptor was identified in a woman aged 45-65 years who had been exposed to COVID-19. Input material: PBMCs or T cells enriched from blood (not recorded which).

The CDR3 spells CASSEAGAVAGIYNEQFF. The CDR3 DNA reads as TGTGCCAGCAGTGAAGCGGGCGCGGTAGCGGGGATTTACAATGAGCAGTTCTTC. The gene calls are TRBV2 and TRBJ2-1; TRBD2 matches at 8 bases. J was trimmed by 4 bases and V by 0 bases; bases with no gene match: 11. Germline CDR1 is SNHLY and CDR2 is FYNNEI. The CDR3 runs to 18 residues.